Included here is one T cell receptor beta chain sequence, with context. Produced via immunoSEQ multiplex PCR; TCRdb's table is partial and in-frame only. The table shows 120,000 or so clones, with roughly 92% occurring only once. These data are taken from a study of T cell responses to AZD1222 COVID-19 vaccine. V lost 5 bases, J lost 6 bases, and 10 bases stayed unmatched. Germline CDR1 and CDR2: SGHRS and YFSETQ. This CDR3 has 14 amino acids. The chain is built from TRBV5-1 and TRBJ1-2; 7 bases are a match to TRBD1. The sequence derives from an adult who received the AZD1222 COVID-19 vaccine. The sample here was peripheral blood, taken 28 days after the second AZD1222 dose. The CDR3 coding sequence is TGCGCCAGCAGTTATTCCGGGACAGATAATGGCTACACCTTC. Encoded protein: CASSYSGTDNGYTF. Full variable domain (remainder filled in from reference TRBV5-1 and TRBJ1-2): KAGVTQTPRYLIKTRGQQVTLSCSPISGHRSVSWYQQTPGQGLQFLFEYFSETQRNKGNFPGRFSGRQFSNSRSEMNVSTLELGDSALYLCASSYSGTDNGYTFGSGTRLTVV.